This T cell receptor beta chain appears in the sequencing data of a study of identical twins. Study results and limitations: In beta out-of-frame sequences, the excess sharing between twins was weaker. The conclusions drew on cross-sectional statistical analysis instead of tracking the same donors. Whereas memory repertoires showed no such difference, abundant cord blood beta clonotypes carried fewer insertions.

This clonotype came up many times. Its antigen remains unidentified. With 1 base removed from V and 6 bases from J, the gap between germline ends came to 11 bases. CDR3 size: 14 residues. TCRdb re-called the 5' RACE reads through MiXCR, storing one row per CDR3 protein. The sample carries a few hundred thousand distinct CDR3 sequences, over 9.5% recorded once. These data were also filed under a second study, of yellow fever vaccine responses in identical twins. That study adds: Twins' vaccine T cell responses were reported to seem partly convergent and partly personalized.

This chain links TRBV12-3 or TRBV12-4 with TRBJ2-3; TRBD2 might be the D (5 bases). This clonotype was obtained from a woman aged 18-35 years in good health. Sequences were obtained from memory (CD45RO+) T cells sorted from blood. The CDR3 region has the DNA TGTGCCAGCAGTTTAGGAGCAGGCGGGGATACGCAGTATTTT. Amino acids: CASSLGAGGDTQYF.